The following is a T cell receptor (beta chain) sequence with its context. This clonotype was observed many times. Its antigen is still unknown. No base qualities exist here, and no much larger clone lies one base off it. Amplification of TCR beta CDR3 regions was carried out from RNA transcripts. A first-round RT-PCR of the TCR CDR3 used the HTBI primer set with the Qiagen OneStep RT-PCR kit. Libraries were constructed in a second round of multiplex PCR, after which size selection and purification were carried out. Paired-end sequencing of the libraries was performed with 100 bp reads on an Illumina HiSeq2000. In the authors' own workflow: SOAPnuke was used to process the raw data, removing reads that contained adapters or uncalled bases, had a mean Phred below 15, or lacked an exact match to the constant primer or identifier. COPE v1.2.5 was used to merge high-quality paired reads, and clonotypes were defined as unique nucleotide sequences. MiTCR v1.1 was used to align clonotypes to the IMGT TRBV, TRBD and TRBJ reference segments. Only V-J combinations with frequency above 0.0001, covering 99% to 99.2% of repertoires, were analysed. A TCS score was defined as the ratio of F50 (clonal expansion) to E x V (chaos), with BLOSUM62-based TCRdist applied between CDR3 peptides within each V-J. Welch's t-statistics and random forest reduced roughly 540 V-J features to about 12, which were used in a naive Bayes classifier (R e1071). The public reads were reprocessed in TCRdb via fastp at Q25 and MiXCR, keeping in-frame beta chains. Each CDR3 protein appears once, grouped with its most common genes and DNA. The V and J calls were determined by TCRdb, not by the authors. Recorded for this sample are around 450,000 distinct CDR3 sequences; about 15% of them occurred a single time. The ten most abundant clones make up around 7.7% of the sample.

The data stem from a study of T cells in Graves' hyperthyroidism and ophthalmopathy (dated by TCRdb to the late 2010s). Regarding the research as a whole: Peripheral blood was sampled at the time of initial diagnosis, prior to any treatment. For training and testing, the roughly 93 patients in the discovery cohort were randomly divided in a 7:3 ratio. To identify TCR V-J signatures that set the groups apart, the researchers used a discovery cohort of more than 95 patients, made up of 40 to 45 with Graves' ophthalmopathy and 55 to 65 with stable Graves' hyperthyroidism. Prospective prediction of ophthalmopathy was tested in an independent validation cohort consisting of some 19 hyperthyroidism patients and around 16 patients who later progressed to ophthalmopathy. According to the paper, TCR Vbeta CDR3 sequencing was carried out on over 130 peripheral blood samples, which came from under 50 ophthalmopathy, 75 to 80 hyperthyroidism and roughly 17 progressor patients. The study also compared thyroid tissue and blood T-cell repertoires from several Graves' hyperthyroidism patients. After sampling, hyperthyroidism patients received methimazole starting at 30 mg daily, and ophthalmopathy patients received high-dose intravenous methylprednisolone. General findings and caveats noted by the study authors: In validation, the model predicted progression to ophthalmopathy a median of approximately 6.6 months before onset, with roughly 71% sensitivity and around 76% specificity. Blood samples also contained most of the expanded thyroid clonotypes (frequency above 0.001), which suggests that blood repertoires may reflect thyroid immune responses. Sample size was not statistically predetermined, and investigators were not blinded to group allocation. A model built on a 13 V-J signature distinguished ophthalmopathy from stable hyperthyroidism, reaching about 89% sensitivity and about 81% specificity in cross-validation and 80%/75% in testing.

The cysteine opens and the phenylalanine closes a CDR3 of 16 amino acids. Here the CDR3 DNA is all that survives: 48 bases in frame from base 1. CDR1 and CDR2, per the germline V gene, are MDHEN and SYDVKM. Trimming at the junction amounts to 5 bases on V and 3 bases on J, and the germline ends lie 19 bases apart. Stable Graves' hyperthyroidism was defined as no progression to ophthalmopathy during 18 months of follow-up. Hyperthyroidism patients were newly diagnosed, had a disease duration of under 2 months, and were aged 18 to 65 years. Exclusion was applied to patients with uncontrolled infections, other autoimmune diseases, pregnancy or lactation. Clinical symptoms, serum thyroxine and TRAb, thyroid ultrasound, and orbital computed tomography formed the basis for the diagnoses. PBMCs were separated from under 12 ml of fresh peripheral blood using Ficoll-Paque density gradient centrifugation. Trizol reagent was used to extract total RNA, and RNA quality was then checked on an Agilent 2100 Bioanalyzer.

The sequence was collected from a woman younger than 30 with Graves' hyperthyroidism. Recombination joined TRBV28 with TRBJ2-5, and TRBD2 may be the D gene, going by 6 matching bases. Sequenced sample: blood. The bases read TGTGCCAGCAGTGTAGCCGGACTATCGGGGAAAGAGACCCAGTACTTC. This codes for CASSVAGLSGKETQYF. Supplemented by the reference TRBV28 and TRBJ2-5 proteins around the CDR3, the complete variable domain is DVKVTQSSRYLVKRTGEKVFLECVQDMDHENMFWYRQDPGLGLRLIYFSYDVKMKEKGDIPEGYSVSREKKERFSLILESASTNQTSMYLCASSVAGLSGKETQYFGPGTRLLVL.